This T cell receptor (beta chain) is drawn from a study of T-cell memory formation after mild COVID-19. The J segment lost 1 base and the V segment lost 3 bases, leaving 4 bases of the junction unmatched. This CDR3 comprises 15 residues. Germline V gene sequence: CDR1 KGHSH, CDR2 LQKENI. From the 5' RACE reads, TCRdb called clonotypes with MiXCR, one entry per CDR3 protein. Among a few hundred thousand distinct CDR3 sequences, 15% to 20% were seen once, and the ten largest hold 23%. The genes are TRBV18 and TRBJ2-5, with 8 bases that match TRBD1. The sequence derives from a man aged 18 to 29 who had mild COVID-19 (a few samples of this study predate the infection). Cell type and time point are not known. What was sequenced was PBMCs or a T cell subset sorted from them (not recorded which). The CDR3 DNA sequence: TGTGCCAGCTCACCGCCCGGGACAGGCCAAGAGACCCAGTACTTC. Protein: CASSPPGTGQETQYF.